A selection of T cell receptor beta chains follows, all from one sample in a study of regulatory T cells in long-lasting Graves disease. TCRdb re-called the multiplex PCR reads with MiXCR, one entry per CDR3 protein. This table has about 440,000 distinct CDR3 sequences, less than 20% appearing once. The same data also went into a second study, on T cells in Graves' hyperthyroidism and ophthalmopathy.

The material sequenced was peripheral blood mononuclear cells (PBMCs), taken at new diagnosis, from a patient treated with antithyroid drugs. These receptors were obtained from a woman in her late teens or twenties with Graves disease. Each CDR3 is given with its conserved first and last residue. D genes are given only for firm matches. The size field is filled for only some rows; it gives once, few, many or a size class.

J | D | V | size | CDR3 | DNA
TRBJ2-1 | TRBD1 | TRBV28 | many | CATGQGFRDEQFF | TGTGCCACTGGACAGGGTTTTCGGGATGAGCAGTTCTTC
TRBJ2-1 | - | TRBV6-1 | few | CASRRPDVNEQFF | TGTGCCAGCAGAAGACCAGACGTGAATGAGCAGTTCTTC
TRBJ2-1 | - | TRBV30 | - | CAWSTYLSSYNEQFF | TGTGCCTGGAGTACTTATCTTAGCTCCTACAATGAGCAGTTCTTC
TRBJ2-7 | - | TRBV5-6 | few | CASSGGIYEQYF | TGTGCCAGCAGCGGCGGGATTTACGAGCAGTACTTC
TRBJ2-7 | TRBD2 | TRBV10-1 | - | CASSEYSSGSYEQYF | TGCGCCAGCAGTGAGTACTCTAGCGGGTCCTACGAGCAGTACTTC
TRBJ1-1 | - | TRBV19 | many | CASNYDRPNTEAFF | TGTGCCAGTAACTACGACAGACCGAACACTGAAGCTTTCTTT
TRBJ1-2 | - | TRBV6-9 | many | CASSYEGNGYTF | TGTGCCAGCAGTTACGAGGGTAACGGCTACACCTTC
TRBJ2-7 | - | TRBV5-1 | few | CASSFEGSEQYF | TGCGCCAGCAGCTTTGAAGGATCCGAGCAGTACTTC
TRBJ2-1 | - | TRBV28 | many | CASSSRLDGDKEQFF | TGTGCCAGCAGTTCACGACTAGACGGGGACAAGGAGCAGTTCTTC
TRBJ2-3 | - | TRBV3-1 | many | CASSQAGFDTQYF | TGTGCCAGCAGCCAAGCGGGATTCGATACGCAGTATTTT
TRBJ1-3 | TRBD1 | TRBV5-1 | many | CASSHLGTGLNSGNTIYF | TGCGCCAGCAGCCATCTCGGGACAGGCCTGAACTCTGGAAACACCATATATTTT
TRBJ2-3 | - | TRBV6-5 | - | CASSYGGANTDTQYF | TGTGCCAGCAGTTACGGCGGGGCTAACACAGATACGCAGTATTTT
TRBJ2-7 | TRBD1 | TRBV5-5 | - | CASSLNYRDSPEEQYF | TGTGCCAGCAGCCTGAACTACCGGGACAGTCCGGAGGAGCAGTACTTC
TRBJ1-6 | - | TRBV12-3/TRBV12-4 | many | CASSQRENSPLHF | TGTGCCAGCAGTCAAAGGGAGAATTCACCCCTCCACTTT
TRBJ2-7 | TRBD2 | TRBV3-1 | many | CASNQAAAGDYEQYF | TGTGCCAGCAACCAAGCCGCAGCGGGGGACTACGAGCAGTACTTC
TRBJ1-5 | - | TRBV5-1 | many | CASSLGGGSNQPQHF | TGTGCCAGCAGCTTAGGTGGAGGGAGCAATCAGCCCCAGCATTTT
TRBJ2-4 | - | TRBV11-1 | - | CASSSIEGISIQYF | TGTGCCAGCAGCTCCATAGAGGGGATAAGCATTCAGTACTTC
TRBJ2-2 | TRBD2 | TRBV12-3/TRBV12-4 | few | CASSYPGGRGTGELFF | TGTGCCAGCAGTTATCCTGGCGGGAGAGGTACCGGGGAGCTGTTTTTT
TRBJ2-5 | - | TRBV3-1 | many | CASSLAAGPETQYF | TGTGCCAGCAGCCTCGCGGCGGGGCCAGAGACCCAGTACTTC
TRBJ2-3 | TRBD2 | TRBV7-2 | many | CASSLLAGGGTDTQYF | TGTGCCAGCAGCTTACTAGCGGGAGGTGGCACAGATACGCAGTATTTT
TRBJ1-1 | - | TRBV27 | few | CASSLSGWSTEAFF | TGTGCCAGCAGTTTATCTGGGTGGAGCACTGAAGCTTTCTTT
TRBJ2-5 | - | TRBV7-2 | many | CASSGRERSGQETQYF | TGTGCCAGCAGCGGCAGAGAACGTAGCGGACAAGAGACCCAGTACTTC
TRBJ2-7 | TRBD2 | TRBV10-3 | few | CAISDSSSGGFYEQYF | TGTGCCATCAGTGACTCCTCTAGCGGGGGTTTCTACGAGCAGTACTTC
TRBJ2-1 | TRBD2 | TRBV5-4 | few | CATEARLAGDNEQFF | TGTGCCACTGAGGCCCGACTAGCGGGAGACAATGAGCAGTTCTTC
TRBJ1-5 | - | TRBV12-3/TRBV12-4 | few | CASSFSREDQPQHF | TGTGCCAGCAGTTTTTCCCGTGAGGATCAGCCCCAGCATTTT
TRBJ1-1 | - | TRBV6-2/TRBV6-3 | - | CASSYSSIENTEAFF | TGTGCCAGCAGTTACTCCAGCATCGAGAACACTGAAGCTTTCTTT
TRBJ1-1 | - | TRBV5-1 | many | CASSADSTEAFF | TGCGCCAGCAGCGCCGACAGTACTGAAGCTTTCTTT
TRBJ2-3 | - | TRBV19 | few | CASSIVWQGVSTDTQYF | TGTGCCAGTAGTATAGTCTGGCAGGGAGTAAGCACAGATACGCAGTATTTT
TRBJ1-2 | - | TRBV12-3/TRBV12-4 | few | CASAWGASYGYTF | TGTGCCTCTGCCTGGGGGGCCTCTTATGGCTACACCTTC
TRBJ1-4 | - | TRBV25-1 | - | CASSEFLQPNEKLFF | TGTGCCAGCAGTGAATTTTTACAGCCTAATGAAAAACTGTTTTTT
TRBJ1-1 | - | TRBV28 | many | CASSLSQGFTEAFF | TGTGCCAGCAGTTTATCGCAGGGGTTCACTGAAGCTTTCTTT
TRBJ2-7 | - | TRBV6-9 | - | CASSYDRYKQYF | TGTGCCAGCAGTTACGACAGATATAAGCAGTACTTC
TRBJ1-2 | - | TRBV2 | many | CASSESGRIYGYTF | TGTGCCAGCAGTGAATCAGGCAGGATTTATGGCTACACCTTC
TRBJ2-7 | TRBD2 | TRBV20-1 | few | CSAPPPGVRVAGGTSYEQYF | TGCAGTGCTCCACCTCCCGGGGTGAGAGTGGCGGGAGGCACCTCCTACGAGCAGTACTTC
TRBJ2-7 | - | TRBV28 | many | CASRSSYEQYF | TGTGCCAGCAGGAGCAGCTACGAGCAGTACTTC
TRBJ2-6 | TRBD1 | TRBV12-3/TRBV12-4 | - | CASRTVRDSPSPGANVLTF | TGTGCCAGCAGAACAGTACGGGACAGCCCTTCTCCCGGGGCCAACGTCCTGACTTTC
TRBJ2-1 | TRBD2 | TRBV5-1 | many | CASSLELAGKFF | TGCGCCAGCAGCTTGGAATTAGCGGGGAAGTTCTTC
TRBJ2-2 | - | TRBV5-8 | few | CASSLGTSGPTGKLFF | TGTGCCAGCAGCTTGGGTACCAGCGGCCCCACCGGGAAGCTGTTTTTT
TRBJ2-3 | - | TRBV6-2/TRBV6-3 | - | CASSYSSGELGRQYF | TGTGCCAGCAGTTATTCATCGGGAGAGCTCGGGAGACAGTATTTT
TRBJ1-5 | TRBD1 | TRBV2 | many | CASSGQTGFNQPQHF | TGTGCCAGCAGTGGTCAGACAGGGTTCAATCAGCCCCAGCATTTT
TRBJ1-5 | - | TRBV19 | few | CASSRQVYSNQPQHF | TGTGCCAGTAGTCGCCAGGTTTATAGCAATCAGCCCCAGCATTTT
TRBJ2-1 | - | TRBV27 | few | CASSSGTFREQFF | TGTGCCAGCAGTTCTGGGACATTTCGGGAGCAGTTCTTC
TRBJ2-3 | TRBD2 | TRBV20-1 | many | CSARVHPTSGSTDTQYF | TGCAGTGCTAGAGTCCATCCCACTAGCGGTTCCACAGATACGCAGTATTTT
TRBJ2-7 | - | TRBV6-2/TRBV6-3 | many | CASRRRTGTSSSYEQYF | TGTGCCAGCAGGCGGAGAACCGGGACTTCCAGCTCCTACGAGCAGTACTTC
TRBJ2-1 | TRBD2 | TRBV6-2/TRBV6-3 | few | CASSYSGRTLSSYNEQFF | TGTGCCAGCAGTTATAGCGGGAGGACCCTGAGCTCCTACAATGAGCAGTTCTTC
TRBJ2-3 | TRBD2 | TRBV28 | - | CASSFSGSTHTQYF | TGTGCCAGCAGTTTTAGCGGGAGCACACATACGCAGTATTTT
TRBJ2-1 | TRBD2 | TRBV3-1 | - | CASSRPGGLVSYNEQFF | TGTGCCAGCAGCCGGCCTGGGGGACTAGTGTCCTACAATGAGCAGTTCTTC
TRBJ2-7 | TRBD2 | TRBV30 | many | CAWGTSVEQYF | TGTGCCTGGGGGACTAGCGTCGAGCAGTACTTC
TRBJ2-2 | - | TRBV4-1 | - | CASKAENTGELFF | TGCGCCAGCAAGGCAGAGAACACCGGGGAGCTGTTTTTT
TRBJ2-1 | - | TRBV19 | few | CATRGPRNNEQFF | TGTGCCACCCGAGGGCCGAGAAACAATGAGCAGTTCTTC
TRBJ2-7 | TRBD2 | TRBV27 | many | CASSFAGGAYEQYF | TGTGCCAGCAGTTTTGCGGGAGGGGCCTACGAGCAGTACTTC
TRBJ1-4 | - | TRBV19 | few | CASRRRKLFF | TGTGCCAGTAGACGGAGGAAACTGTTTTTT